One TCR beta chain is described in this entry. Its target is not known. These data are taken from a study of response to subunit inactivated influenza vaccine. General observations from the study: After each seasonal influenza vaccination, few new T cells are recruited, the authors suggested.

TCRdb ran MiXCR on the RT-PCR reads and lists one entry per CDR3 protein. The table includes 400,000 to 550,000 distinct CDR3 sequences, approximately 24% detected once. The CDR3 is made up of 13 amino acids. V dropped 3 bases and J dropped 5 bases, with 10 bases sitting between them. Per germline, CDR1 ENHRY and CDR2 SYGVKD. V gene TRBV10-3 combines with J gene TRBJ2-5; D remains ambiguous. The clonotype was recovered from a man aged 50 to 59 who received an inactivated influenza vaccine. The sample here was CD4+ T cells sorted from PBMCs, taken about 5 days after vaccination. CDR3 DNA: TGTGCCATCAGTGACCGCCTTTGGGAGACCCAGTACTTC. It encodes CAISDRLWETQYF.